The clone carrying this T cell receptor beta chain ranks as medium-sized. The antigen is unknown. The authors made TCR beta cDNA from roughly 480 ng total RNA with a constant-region primer. What produced the TCR beta libraries was three nested multiplex PCR rounds using slightly modified ARM-PCR. Each of the first two PCR rounds ran approximately 9 cycles with TRBV1-TRBV30 forward and C-beta reverse primers. TCRdb analysed the multiplex PCR reads with MiXCR anew, one entry per CDR3 protein. The sample lists about 120,000 distinct CDR3 sequences, 65% to 75% occurring once. Scientists recovered RNA and DNA together from roughly 20-30 mg of unsorted bulk tissue. The data were obtained in a study of tumor-infiltrating lymphocytes in primary liver carcinoma. Study-level points and caveats: Among the pair types, tumor region pairs showed more overlap than tumor-adjacent and tumor-blood pairs.

CDR3 size: 12 residues. Per germline, CDR1 MNHEY and CDR2 SVGEGT. The V end lost 11 bases, the J end lost 6 bases, and 13 bases lay between the germline ends. The chain recombines TRBV6-2 or TRBV6-3 with TRBJ2-2; D not resolved. The sequenced material came from tumor-adjacent normal liver tissue. The receptor comes from an older woman with primary liver carcinoma and hepatitis B virus infection. The CDR3 sequence is CAGLTPAGELFF. The CDR3 DNA follows: TGTGCCGGATTGACGCCGGCCGGGGAGCTGTTTTTT.